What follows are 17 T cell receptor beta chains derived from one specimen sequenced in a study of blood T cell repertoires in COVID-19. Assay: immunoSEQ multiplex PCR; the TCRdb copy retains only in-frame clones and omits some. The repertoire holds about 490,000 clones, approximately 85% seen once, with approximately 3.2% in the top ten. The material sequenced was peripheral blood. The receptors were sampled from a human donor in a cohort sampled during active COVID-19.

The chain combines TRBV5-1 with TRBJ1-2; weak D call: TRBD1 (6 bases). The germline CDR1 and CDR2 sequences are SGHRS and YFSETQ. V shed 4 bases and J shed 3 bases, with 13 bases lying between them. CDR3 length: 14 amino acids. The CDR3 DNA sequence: TGCGCCAGCAGCATAGGACAGCCCGACTATGGCTACACCTTC. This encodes CASSIGQPDYGYTF. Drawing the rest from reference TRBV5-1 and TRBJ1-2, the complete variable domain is KAGVTQTPRYLIKTRGQQVTLSCSPISGHRSVSWYQQTPGQGLQFLFEYFSETQRNKGNFPGRFSGRQFSNSRSEMNVSTLELGDSALYLCASSIGQPDYGYTFGSGTRLTVV.

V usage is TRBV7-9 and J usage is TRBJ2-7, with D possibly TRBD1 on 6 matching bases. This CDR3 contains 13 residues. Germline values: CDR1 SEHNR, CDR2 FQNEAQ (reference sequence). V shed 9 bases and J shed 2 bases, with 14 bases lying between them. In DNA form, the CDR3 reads TGTGCCAGTACCCTAACAGGGACCTACGAGCAGTACTTC. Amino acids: CASTLTGTYEQYF.

CDR3 sequence reads: CASSYSRQGHGYTF. The DNA of the CDR3 is TGTGCCAGCAGTTACTCACGACAGGGCCATGGCTACACCTTC. The rearrangement uses TRBV6-5 and TRBJ1-2, with TRBD1 identical over 7 bases. The germline gives CDR1 MNHEY, CDR2 SVGAGI. The CDR3 consists of 14 residues. With 0 bases clipped from V and 6 bases from J, the junction kept 4 bases outside the gene matches.

The CDR3 loop is CASSGPRDSYNEQFF. In nucleotides, the CDR3 is TGTGCCAGCAGCGGGCCAAGGGACAGTTACAATGAGCAGTTCTTC. J is TRBJ2-1 and V is TRBV9; TRBD1 matches at 7 bases. The V gene's germline CDR1 is SGDLS and CDR2 YYNGEE. V lost 3 bases to trimming and J lost 4 bases; unmatched junction nucleotides: 7. This CDR3 has 15 amino acids. Looking up the rest from reference TRBV9 and TRBJ2-1 gives the full variable domain: DSGVTQTPKHLITATGQRVTLRCSPRSGDLSVYWYQQSLDQGLQFLIQYYNGEERAKGNILERFSAQQFPDLHSELNLSSLELGDSALYFCASSGPRDSYNEQFFGPGTRLTVL.

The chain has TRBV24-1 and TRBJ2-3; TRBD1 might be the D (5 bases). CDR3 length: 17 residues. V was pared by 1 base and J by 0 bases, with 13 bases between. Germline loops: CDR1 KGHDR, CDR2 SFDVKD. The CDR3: CATSDFSGAPSTDTQYF. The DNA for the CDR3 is TGTGCCACCAGTGATTTCAGTGGGGCGCCTAGCACAGATACGCAGTATTTT.

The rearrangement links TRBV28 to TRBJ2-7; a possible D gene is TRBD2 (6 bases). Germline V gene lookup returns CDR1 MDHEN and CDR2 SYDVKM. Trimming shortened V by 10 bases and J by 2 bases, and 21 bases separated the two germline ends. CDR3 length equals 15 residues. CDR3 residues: CATDSWDSRTYEQYF. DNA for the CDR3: TGTGCCACGGACTCCTGGGACTCGAGGACCTACGAGCAGTACTTC.

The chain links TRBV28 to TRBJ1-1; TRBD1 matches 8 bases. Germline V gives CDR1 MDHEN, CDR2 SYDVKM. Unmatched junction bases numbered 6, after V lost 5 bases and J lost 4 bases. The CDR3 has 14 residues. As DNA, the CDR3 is TGTGCCAGCAGTCCGACAGGGGAAGGCACTGAAGCTTTCTTT. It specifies CASSPTGEGTEAFF. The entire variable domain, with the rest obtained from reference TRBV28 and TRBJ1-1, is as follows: DVKVTQSSRYLVKRTGEKVFLECVQDMDHENMFWYRQDPGLGLRLIYFSYDVKMKEKGDIPEGYSVSREKKERFSLILESASTNQTSMYLCASSPTGEGTEAFFGQGTRLTVV.

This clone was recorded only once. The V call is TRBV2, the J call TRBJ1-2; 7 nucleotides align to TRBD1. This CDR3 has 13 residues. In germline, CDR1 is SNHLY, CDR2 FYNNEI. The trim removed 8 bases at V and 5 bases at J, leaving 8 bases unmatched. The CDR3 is CASAPGQLYGYTF. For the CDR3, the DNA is TGTGCCAGCGCCCCGGGACAGCTTTATGGCTACACCTTC.

The CDR3 DNA reads TGTGCCAGCAGTGCCGCCGGGGGGCACACTGAAGCTTTCTTT. Protein: CASSAAGGHTEAFF. V gene TRBV2 combines with J gene TRBJ1-1, with D possibly matching TRBD1 (6 bases). CDR3 length: 14 amino acids. V dropped 4 bases and J dropped 3 bases, with 12 bases sitting between them. In germline, CDR1 is SNHLY, CDR2 FYNNEI. The full variable domain, its missing parts supplied by reference TRBV2 and TRBJ1-1, is EPEVTQTPSHQVTQMGQEVILRCVPISNHLYFYWYRQILGQKVEFLVSFYNNEISEKSEIFDDQFSVERPDGSNFTLKIRSTKLEDSAMYFCASSAAGGHTEAFFGQGTRLTVV.

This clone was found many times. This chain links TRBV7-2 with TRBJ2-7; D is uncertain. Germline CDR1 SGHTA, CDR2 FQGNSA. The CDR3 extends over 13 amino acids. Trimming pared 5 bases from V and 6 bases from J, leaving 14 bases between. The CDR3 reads CASSAQLVGEQYF. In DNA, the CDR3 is TGTGCCAGCAGCGCACAGTTGGTGGGCGAGCAGTACTTC.

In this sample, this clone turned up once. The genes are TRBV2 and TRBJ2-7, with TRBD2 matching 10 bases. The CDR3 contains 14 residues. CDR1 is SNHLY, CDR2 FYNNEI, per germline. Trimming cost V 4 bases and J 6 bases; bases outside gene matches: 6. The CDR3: CASSASGRAGEQYF. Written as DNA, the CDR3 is TGTGCCAGCAGTGCGAGCGGGAGGGCTGGCGAGCAGTACTTC.

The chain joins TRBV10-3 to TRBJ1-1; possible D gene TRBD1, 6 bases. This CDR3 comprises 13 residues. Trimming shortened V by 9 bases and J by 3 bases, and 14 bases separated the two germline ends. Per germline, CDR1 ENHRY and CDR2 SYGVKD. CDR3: CAIRTDFDTEAFF. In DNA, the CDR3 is TGTGCCATTCGGACAGATTTCGACACTGAAGCTTTCTTT.

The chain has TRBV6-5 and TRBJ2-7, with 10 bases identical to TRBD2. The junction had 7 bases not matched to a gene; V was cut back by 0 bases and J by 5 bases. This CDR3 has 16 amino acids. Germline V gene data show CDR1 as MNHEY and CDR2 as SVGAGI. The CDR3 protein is CASSYSGVAGGDEQYF. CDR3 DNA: TGTGCCAGCAGTTACTCGGGGGTAGCGGGAGGTGACGAGCAGTACTTC.

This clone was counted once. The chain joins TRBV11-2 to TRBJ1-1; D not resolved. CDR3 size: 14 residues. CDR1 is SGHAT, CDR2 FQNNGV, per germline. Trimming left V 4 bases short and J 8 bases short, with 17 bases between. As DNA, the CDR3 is TGTGCCAGCAGCTCAGACCCAATGGGCCCCGAAGCTTTCTTT. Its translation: CASSSDPMGPEAFF.

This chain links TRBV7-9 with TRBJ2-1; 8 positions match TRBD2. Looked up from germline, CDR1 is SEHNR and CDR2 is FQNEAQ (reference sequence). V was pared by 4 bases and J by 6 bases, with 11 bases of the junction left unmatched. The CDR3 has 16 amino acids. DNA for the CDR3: TGTGCCAGCAGCTCGATGCCGGGACTAGTGAGCAATGAGCAGTTCTTC. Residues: CASSSMPGLVSNEQFF. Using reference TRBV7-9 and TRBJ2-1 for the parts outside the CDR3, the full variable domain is DTGVSQNPRHKITKRGQNVTFRCDPISEHNRLYWYRQTLGQGPEFLTYFQNEAQLEKSRLLSDRFSAERPKGSFSTLEIQRTEQGDSAMYLCASSSMPGLVSNEQFFGPGTRLTVL.

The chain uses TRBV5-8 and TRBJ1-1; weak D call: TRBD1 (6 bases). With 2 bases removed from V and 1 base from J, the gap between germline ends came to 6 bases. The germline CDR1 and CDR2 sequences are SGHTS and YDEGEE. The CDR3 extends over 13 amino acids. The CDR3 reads CASSLQGNTEAFF. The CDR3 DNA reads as TGTGCCAGCAGCTTACAGGGGAACACTGAAGCTTTCTTT.

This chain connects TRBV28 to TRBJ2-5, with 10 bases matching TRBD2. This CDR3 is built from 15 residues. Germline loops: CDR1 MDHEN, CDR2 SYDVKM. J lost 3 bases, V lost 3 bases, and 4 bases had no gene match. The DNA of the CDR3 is TGTGCCAGCAGTTTGTCCAGCGGGAGGGAAGAGACCCAGTACTTC. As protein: CASSLSSGREETQYF.